These T cell receptor beta chains were read from a single sample in a study of blood T cell repertoires in COVID-19. TCRdb's copy holds only in-frame clones and misses some; the assay was immunoSEQ multiplex PCR. In the table there are 240,000 or so clones, roughly four fifths of which are singletons. Sequenced: peripheral blood. Every receptor here comes from a man aged 25 to 40 who had recovered from COVID-19. Each CDR3 is given with its conserved first and last residue. Each record gives: D gene, clone size, V gene, J gene, CDR3 DNA, CDR3 protein. The D gene is left open where the match is weak. Clone size is not always given. Where it is, it says once, few, many or a class for expanded clones.

TRBD1	few	TRBV5-3	TRBJ1-2	TGTGCCAGAAGCTTGGTTGACCGGACCGCACAGGGGTTGGCTGGCTACACCTTC	CARSLVDRTAQGLAGYTF
-	-	TRBV19	TRBJ1-5	TGTGCCAGTAGTTCGACAGGACATAGCAATCAGCCCCAGCATTTT	CASSSTGHSNQPQHF
TRBD1	-	TRBV4-1	TRBJ2-5	TGCGCCAGCAGCCAAGATCAGGGGGCGTTTGAGACCCAGTACTTC	CASSQDQGAFETQYF
-	-	TRBV7-2	TRBJ1-4	TGTGCCAGCAGCTCGAATGCAGGGGCCATGGGGAAACTGTTTTTT	CASSSNAGAMGKLFF
-	-	TRBV6-5	TRBJ1-3	TGTGCCAGCAGTTACACAGGCTTCTCTGGAAACACCATATATTTT	CASSYTGFSGNTIYF
TRBD2	-	TRBV5-1	TRBJ2-1	TGCGCCAGCAGCTTAGCGGGGGGAATAAATGAGCAGTTCTTC	CASSLAGGINEQFF
TRBD2	-	TRBV4-2	TRBJ2-1	TGTGCCAGCAGCTCAGGAGTAGCGGGGGGGCTTCACAATGAGCAGTTCTTC	CASSSGVAGGLHNEQFF
-	-	TRBV5-4	TRBJ2-3	TGTGCCAGCAGCTTGACCGGGACTCTTGGAACAGATACGCAGTATTTT	CASSLTGTLGTDTQYF
-	-	TRBV13	TRBJ2-3	TGTGCCAGCAGCTGGGGCATCCCCACAGATACGCAGTATTTT	CASSWGIPTDTQYF
TRBD1	-	TRBV5-1	TRBJ1-1	TGCGCCAGCAGCTGGACCGGGACAGGGGCCCGGGGGCCGGGGGCGGAAGCTTTCTTT	CASSWTGTGARGPGAEAFF
TRBD1	-	TRBV6-6	TRBJ1-1	TGTGCCAGCACCGAGGGACAGCGGGGGGTTGTCACTGAAGCTTTCTTT	CASTEGQRGVVTEAFF
-	-	TRBV10-2	TRBJ1-2	TGCGCCAGCAGCTACAGGGCATCCGGGTATGGCTACACCTTC	CASSYRASGYGYTF
-	-	TRBV18	TRBJ1-2	TGTGCCAGCTCACCCCTGGACAGCTATGGCTACACCTTC	CASSPLDSYGYTF
TRBD1	-	TRBV18	TRBJ2-1	TGTGCCAGCTATCCGACAGGGGGCGCTTTGAATGAGCAGTTCTTC	CASYPTGGALNEQFF
-	-	TRBV11-1	TRBJ1-1	TGTGCCAGCAGCTCCAGAGGTTTGAACACTGAAGCTTTCTTT	CASSSRGLNTEAFF
TRBD1	-	TRBV9	TRBJ1-4	TGTGCCAGCAGCGAGGGGGGACAGTTAAATGAAAAACTGTTTTTT	CASSEGGQLNEKLFF
-	-	TRBV10-3	TRBJ1-2	TGTGCCATCAGGGAAGAGGCATCCTATGGCTACACCTTC	CAIREEASYGYTF
-	-	TRBV7-8	TRBJ1-1	TGTGCCAGCAGCTCGAGAGATACTAACACTGAAGCTTTCTTT	CASSSRDTNTEAFF
-	-	TRBV6-5	TRBJ1-1	TGTGCCAGCAGTTCAAAAAGAGGAGGCAACACTGAAGCTTTCTTT	CASSSKRGGNTEAFF
TRBD2	-	TRBV6-1	TRBJ2-3	TGTGCCAGCAGTGAACTACGCGGGGGAGTAGATACGCAGTATTTT	CASSELRGGVDTQYF
TRBD1	-	TRBV3-1/TRBV3-2	TRBJ1-2	TGTGCCAGCAGCCAAGGACAGGGGCCCTATGGCTACACCTTC	CASSQGQGPYGYTF
TRBD1	-	TRBV7-2	TRBJ1-2	TGTGCCAGCAGCTTAGAGGGGGCGCGGGGCTACACCTTC	CASSLEGARGYTF
-	-	TRBV6-5	TRBJ2-3	TGTGCCAGCTCGGACAGCGGAAGCACAGATACGCAGTATTTT	CASSDSGSTDTQYF
-	-	TRBV18	TRBJ2-5	TGTGCCAGCTCATCACAAGAGACCCAGTACTTC	CASSSQETQYF
-	-	TRBV14	TRBJ2-5	TGTGCCAGCAGCCAAGTCCCAGACCAAGAGACCCAGTACTTC	CASSQVPDQETQYF
-	-	TRBV12-3/TRBV12-4	TRBJ1-1	TGTGCCAGCAGTACCGGTGTCATCACTGAAGCTTTCTTT	CASSTGVITEAFF
-	-	TRBV9	TRBJ2-4	TGTGCCAGCAGCGTAGGGGGACAAGCCTCCTCCAAAAACATTCAGTACTTC	CASSVGGQASSKNIQYF
-	-	TRBV12-3/TRBV12-4	TRBJ1-5	TGTGCCAGCAGTTTCCGCGTCTGGCCCCAGCATTTT	CASSFRVWPQHF
TRBD1	once	TRBV6-5	TRBJ1-1	TGTGCCAGCAGTCCCCGGGACAGACGGAGCCCTGAAGCTTTCTTT	CASSPRDRRSPEAFF
-	-	TRBV5-1	TRBJ1-2	TGCGCCAGCAGTTTGGATCCAGGGGTTGGAGGCTACACCTTC	CASSLDPGVGGYTF
-	-	TRBV7-9	TRBJ1-2	TGTGCCAGCAGACCTCAACAGACAGCTAACTATGGCTACACCTTC	CASRPQQTANYGYTF
TRBD1	few	TRBV27	TRBJ1-6	TGTGCCAGCAGTCCAGGGACAGCCGATTCACCCCTCCACTTT	CASSPGTADSPLHF
TRBD2	-	TRBV2	TRBJ2-2	TGTGCCAGCAGTGAAGGACTAGCGATGAACACCGGGGAGCTGTTTTTT	CASSEGLAMNTGELFF
-	once	TRBV18	TRBJ1-4	TGTGCCAGCTCACCGCCACAAGGGAAGGGGTGCGGTGAAAAACTGTTTTTT	CASSPPQGKGCGEKLFF